Listed here are 9 T cell receptor beta chains from one sample, sequenced in a study of cytomegalovirus exposure and HLA in healthy donors. PCR involved 60 Vbeta and 13 Jbeta primers. Sequenced by immunoSEQ multiplex PCR; TCRdb stores in-frame clones only, minus some. Here the sample spans about 200,000 clones, more than 85% being singletons. The sample was PBMCs. These receptors were obtained from a woman aged 18 to 35 in good health and CMV-seronegative.

J is TRBJ1-6 and V is TRBV30; the D is unclear. The CDR3 covers 13 residues. CDR1 GTSNPN and CDR2 SVGIG come from the germline V gene (reference sequence). Deletions cut 0 bases from V and 6 bases from J, with 6 bases between. The CDR3 region has the DNA TGTGCCTGGAGTGTAAACGGTAATTCACCCCTCCACTTT. This encodes CAWSVNGNSPLHF. Supplemented by reference TRBV30 and TRBJ1-6, the full variable domain reads SQTIHQWPATLVQPVGSPLSLECTVEGTSNPNLYWYRQAAGRGLQLLFYSVGIGQISSEVPQNLSASRPQDRQFILSSKKLLLSDSGFYLCAWSVNGNSPLHFGNGTRLTVT.

This clone has only a few counts. V gene TRBV7-2 combines with J gene TRBJ2-5, with D hard to call. V lost 7 bases and J 4 bases, leaving 13 bases between the germline ends. Germline CDR1 SGHTA, CDR2 FQGNSA. CDR3 length equals 13 residues. CDR3: CASTSGSRETQYF. In DNA form, the CDR3 reads TGTGCCAGCACCTCGGGTAGTCGAGAGACCCAGTACTTC.

The DNA of the CDR3 is TGTGCCAGCACCCCGATGGGTAGCGGGGCCACAGATACGCAGTATTTT. Encoded protein: CASTPMGSGATDTQYF. The chain combines TRBV9 with TRBJ2-3; 8 bases fit TRBD2. The CDR3 runs 16 residues. Germline CDR1 is SGDLS and CDR2 is YYNGEE. The ends lost 6 bases at V and 2 bases at J; junction bases unmatched: 11.

This rearrangement joins TRBV6-5 to TRBJ1-1; D gene uncertain. V was shortened by 7 bases and J by 0 bases, with 12 bases between the two germline ends. The CDR3 is 14 residues long. Germline V gives CDR1 MNHEY, CDR2 SVGAGI. Here the CDR3 reads CASNPPGLNTEAFF. CDR3 in DNA: TGTGCCAGCAACCCCCCCGGGTTGAACACTGAAGCTTTCTTT.

The rearrangement joins TRBV25-1 to TRBJ2-1, with a tentative D call TRBD1 (6 bases). Germline CDR1 reads MGHDK; CDR2 reads SYGVNS. V lost 5 bases to trimming and J lost 8 bases, with 10 bases between them. CDR3 length: 12 residues. Here the CDR3 reads CASSSRGHEQFF. CDR3 coding DNA: TGTGCCAGCAGTTCCAGGGGCCATGAGCAGTTCTTC.

The V and J genes are TRBV6-5 and TRBJ2-5; possible D gene TRBD2, 6 bases. This CDR3 has 14 residues. Germline assignment: CDR1 MNHEY and CDR2 SVGAGI. Trimming pared 10 bases from V and 3 bases from J, leaving 18 bases between. The DNA for the CDR3 is TGTGCCACCCGGCTGGCTAGCGCAGAAGAGACCCAGTACTTC. It yields the protein CATRLASAEETQYF.

The V and J genes are TRBV6-1 and TRBJ1-5; D call uncertain. Trimming shortened V by 1 base and J by 1 base, and 8 bases separated the two germline ends. The germline V gene has CDR1 MNHNS and CDR2 SASEGT. This CDR3 has 15 amino acids. CDR3 bases: TGTGCCAGCAGTGAAGACAGACCGAGCAATCAGCCCCAGCATTTT. Its translation is CASSEDRPSNQPQHF.

J is TRBJ2-1 and V is TRBV7-8, with D unresolved. The CDR3 extends over 11 amino acids. V gave up 3 bases and J gave up 15 bases, with 12 bases separating them. CDR1 and CDR2 from the germline V gene are SGHVS and FQNEAQ. In DNA, the CDR3 is TGTGCCAGCAGCTTTAGCCACCCTCCGTTCTTC. Translating it yields CASSFSHPPFF.

V usage is TRBV7-9 and J usage is TRBJ2-3; 7 bases agree with TRBD1. The ends lost 0 bases at V and 5 bases at J; junction bases unmatched: 8. Looked up from germline, CDR1 is SEHNR and CDR2 is FQNEAQ (reference sequence). This CDR3 comprises 16 residues. CDR3 DNA sequence: TGTGCCAGCAGCTTAGCCGACAGGGTAAAGGGAGATACGCAGTATTTT. Protein product: CASSLADRVKGDTQYF.